The 10 T cell receptor beta chains in this list originate from one sample, sequenced in a study of control samples from healthy donors and cancer patients (dated by TCRdb to 2020 to 2022). Libraries came from the immunoSEQ multiplex PCR assay. TCRdb carries this immuneACCESS record with in-frame sequences only. Its versions omit some clonotypes, under half of them owing to an unresolved V gene in the studies checked, with the rest unexplained. Within this sample are about 85,000 clones, with 85% to 90% of them counted one time only. About 7.6% of the sample is taken by the ten largest. The sample consisted of blood. These receptor sequences come from a woman aged 60-75 years in good health.

The rearrangement uses TRBV18 and TRBJ2-1; weak D call: TRBD2 (5 bases). The V end lost 3 bases, the J end lost 9 bases, and 21 bases lay between the germline ends. CDR1 and CDR2 (germline): KGHSH, LQKENI. The CDR3 has 16 amino acids. The chain's CDR3 is CASSPFTADAVSEQFF. The CDR3, as DNA: TGTGCCAGCTCACCTTTCACAGCGGATGCGGTGAGTGAGCAGTTCTTC.

This chain links TRBV3-1 (or the pseudogene TRBV3-2) with TRBJ2-7; no reliable D call. This CDR3 region has 13 residues. V shed 1 base and J shed 6 bases, with 10 bases lying between them. The germline gives CDR1 LGHDT, CDR2 YNNKEL (reference sequence). CDR3 DNA sequence: TGTGCCAGCAGCCAAGTGTCCTGGGGCGAGCAGTACTTC. This translates into CASSQVSWGEQYF.

The rearrangement joins TRBV7-8 to TRBJ2-1, with 8 bases aligning to TRBD2. Looked up from germline, CDR1 is SGHVS and CDR2 is FQNEAQ. V was pared by 0 bases and J by 7 bases, with 8 bases of the junction left unmatched. The CDR3 is made up of 16 amino acids. The CDR3 is CASSLAGAGGPNEQFF. The CDR3 coding sequence is TGTGCCAGCAGCTTAGCGGGGGCGGGGGGACCGAATGAGCAGTTCTTC.

The V gene is TRBV19, the J gene TRBJ2-5, with D unresolved. Between the trimmed V and J ends, which lost 8 bases and 5 bases, there was a span of 15 bases. CDR1 LNHDA and CDR2 SQIVND come from the germline V gene (reference sequence). The CDR3 is 13 amino acids. The CDR3 DNA sequence: TGTGCCAGTTCCCTATCGGTTTTGGAGACCCAGTACTTC. It codes for CASSLSVLETQYF.

There are a few counts of this clone. J is TRBJ1-1 and V is TRBV11-2; D might be TRBD1 (5 bases). The germline CDR1 and CDR2 sequences are SGHAT and FQNNGV. With 1 base removed from V and 4 bases from J, the gap between germline ends came to 19 bases. CDR3 length: 17 residues. CDR3 bases: TGTGCCAGCAGCTTAGTTTTGGGGCTAGTGCGTGGCACTGAAGCTTTCTTT. Protein product: CASSLVLGLVRGTEAFF.

The V and J genes are TRBV30 and TRBJ1-3; D remains unclear. Trimming stripped 5 bases from V and 2 bases from J, with 4 bases between. The CDR3 consists of 11 residues. Germline V gives CDR1 GTSNPN, CDR2 SVGIG (reference sequence). The CDR3 reads CAWGTGNTIYF. As DNA, the CDR3 is TGTGCCTGGGGGACTGGAAACACCATATATTTT.

V gene TRBV5-6 combines with J gene TRBJ1-2; possible D gene TRBD1, 5 bases. Trimming cost V 0 bases and J 7 bases, with 13 bases left between them. The CDR3 is made up of 14 amino acids. The germline gives CDR1 SGHDT, CDR2 YYEEEE. The CDR3 bases are TGTGCCAGCAGCTTGGATCCAGGGAAATTTGGCTACACCTTC. Encoded protein: CASSLDPGKFGYTF.

The chain recombines TRBV5-6 with TRBJ1-2, with 10 bases fitting TRBD1. Losses at the gene ends were 3 bases for V and 7 bases for J; bases not matched to a gene: 3. Per germline, CDR1 SGHDT and CDR2 YYEEEE. This CDR3 has 13 amino acids. CDR3 bases: TGTGCCAGCAGCTGGACAGGGGGAGGTGGCTACACCTTC. Translating it yields CASSWTGGGGYTF.

This chain uses TRBV11-2 with TRBJ1-2; a weak D match, TRBD1 (5 bases). This CDR3 has 16 residues. V lost 0 bases and J 4 bases, leaving 15 bases between the germline ends. The germline V gene encodes CDR1 SGHAT and CDR2 FQNNGV. CDR3 DNA: TGTGCCAGCAGCTTAGATCGGGGTGGGGGAATCTATGGCTACACCTTC. This gives the protein CASSLDRGGGIYGYTF.

J is TRBJ1-2 and V is TRBV6-6; possible D gene TRBD1, 6 bases. V lost 9 bases, J lost 6 bases, and 17 bases lay in between. Germline assignment: CDR1 MNHNY and CDR2 SVGAGI (reference sequence). This CDR3 comprises 13 residues. The CDR3 sequence: CASSPDRIDGYTF. In nucleotides, the CDR3 is TGTGCCAGTTCCCCGGACAGAATTGATGGCTACACCTTC.